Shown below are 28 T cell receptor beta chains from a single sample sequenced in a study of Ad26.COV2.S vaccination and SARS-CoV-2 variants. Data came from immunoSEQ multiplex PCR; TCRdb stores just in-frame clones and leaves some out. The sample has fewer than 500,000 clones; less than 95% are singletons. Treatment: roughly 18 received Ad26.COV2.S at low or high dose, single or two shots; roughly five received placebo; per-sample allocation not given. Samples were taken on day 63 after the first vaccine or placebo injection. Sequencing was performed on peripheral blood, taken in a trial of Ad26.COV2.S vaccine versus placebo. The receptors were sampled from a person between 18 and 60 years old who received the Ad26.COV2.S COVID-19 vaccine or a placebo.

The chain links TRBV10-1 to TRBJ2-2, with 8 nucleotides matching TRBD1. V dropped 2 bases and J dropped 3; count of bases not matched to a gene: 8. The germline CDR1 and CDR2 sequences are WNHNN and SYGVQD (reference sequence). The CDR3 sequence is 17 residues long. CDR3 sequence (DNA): TGCGCCAGCAGTGAGCCTAATTGGACAGGGCACACCGGGGAGCTGTTTTTT. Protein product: CASSEPNWTGHTGELFF.

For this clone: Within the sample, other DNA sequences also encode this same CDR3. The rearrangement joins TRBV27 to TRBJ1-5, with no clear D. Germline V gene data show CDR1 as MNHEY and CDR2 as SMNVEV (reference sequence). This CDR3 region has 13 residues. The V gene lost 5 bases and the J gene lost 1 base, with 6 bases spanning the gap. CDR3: CASSLVSNQPQHF. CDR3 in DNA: TGTGCCAGCAGTCTCGTGAGCAATCAGCCCCAGCATTTT.

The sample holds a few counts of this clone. Here the CDR3 reads CASSLGRDREETQYF. The DNA of the CDR3 is TGTGCCAGCAGCTTAGGCCGGGACAGAGAGGAGACCCAGTACTTC. This chain joins TRBV7-3 and TRBJ2-5; 7 bases fit TRBD1. V was clipped by 2 bases and J by 5 bases; unmatched bases: 8. Germline CDR1 and CDR2: SGHTA and FQGTGA. The CDR3 length is 15 residues.

The CDR3 region has the DNA TGTGCCAGTAGTACCTCAGCCCAGTCTAACGGGGAGCTGTTTTTT. Translation: CASSTSAQSNGELFF. The gene calls are TRBV19 and TRBJ2-2; D not resolved. V lost 4 bases, J lost 7 bases, and 16 bases lay in between. CDR1 and CDR2 from the germline V gene are LNHDA and SQIVND (reference sequence). The CDR3 has 15 amino acids.

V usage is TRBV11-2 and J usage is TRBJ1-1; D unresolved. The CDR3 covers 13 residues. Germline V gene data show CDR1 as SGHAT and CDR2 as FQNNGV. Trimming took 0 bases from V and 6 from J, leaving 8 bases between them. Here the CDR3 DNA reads TGTGCCAGCAGCTTAGATCTGACGGCTGAAGCTTTCTTT. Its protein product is CASSLDLTAEAFF.

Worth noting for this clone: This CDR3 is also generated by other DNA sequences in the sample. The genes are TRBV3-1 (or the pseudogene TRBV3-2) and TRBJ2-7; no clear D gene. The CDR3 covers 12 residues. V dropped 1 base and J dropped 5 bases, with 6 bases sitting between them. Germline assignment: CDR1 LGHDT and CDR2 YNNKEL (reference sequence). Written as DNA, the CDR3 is TGTGCCAGCAGCCAAGTCGGTGACGAGCAGTACTTC. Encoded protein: CASSQVGDEQYF.

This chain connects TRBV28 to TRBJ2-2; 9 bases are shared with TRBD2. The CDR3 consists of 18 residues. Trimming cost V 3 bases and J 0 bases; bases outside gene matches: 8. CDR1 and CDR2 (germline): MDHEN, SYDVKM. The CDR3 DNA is TGTGCCAGCAGTTTGTCAGCGGGAGGATATCCGAACACCGGGGAGCTGTTTTTT. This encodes CASSLSAGGYPNTGELFF.

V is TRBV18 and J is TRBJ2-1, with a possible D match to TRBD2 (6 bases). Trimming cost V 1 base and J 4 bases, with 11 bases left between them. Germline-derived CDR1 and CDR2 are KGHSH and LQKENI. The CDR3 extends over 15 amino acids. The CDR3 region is CASSPRGTLYNEQFF. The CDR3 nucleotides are TGTGCCAGCTCACCACGGGGGACTCTATACAATGAGCAGTTCTTC.

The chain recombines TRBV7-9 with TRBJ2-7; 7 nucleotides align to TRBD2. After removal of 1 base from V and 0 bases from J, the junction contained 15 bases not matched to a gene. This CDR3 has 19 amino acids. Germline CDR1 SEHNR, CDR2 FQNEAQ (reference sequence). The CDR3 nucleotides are TGTGCCAGCAGCTTAGTCGCCCCGGGGCGCGGGGGAAGCTCCTACGAGCAGTACTTC. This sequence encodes CASSLVAPGRGGSSYEQYF.

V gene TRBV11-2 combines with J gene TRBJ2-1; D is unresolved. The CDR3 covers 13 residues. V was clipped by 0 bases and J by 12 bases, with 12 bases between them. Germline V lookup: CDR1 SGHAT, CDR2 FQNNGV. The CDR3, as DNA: TGTGCCAGCAGCTTAGATCCCCGAGGTGGGCAGTTCTTC. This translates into CASSLDPRGGQFF.

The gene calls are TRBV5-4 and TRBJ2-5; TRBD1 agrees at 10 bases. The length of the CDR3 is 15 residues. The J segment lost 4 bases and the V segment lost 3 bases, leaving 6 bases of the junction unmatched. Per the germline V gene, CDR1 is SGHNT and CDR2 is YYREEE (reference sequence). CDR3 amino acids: CASSSDRGSGETQYF. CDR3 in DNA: TGTGCCAGCAGCTCGGACAGGGGGTCAGGAGAGACCCAGTACTTC.

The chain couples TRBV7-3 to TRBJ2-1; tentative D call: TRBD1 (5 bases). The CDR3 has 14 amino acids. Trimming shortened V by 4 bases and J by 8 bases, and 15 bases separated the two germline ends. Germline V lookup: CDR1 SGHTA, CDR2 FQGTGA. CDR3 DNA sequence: TGTGCCAGCAGCTCGTCGACAGCCGCTGATGAGCAGTTCTTC. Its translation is CASSSSTAADEQFF.

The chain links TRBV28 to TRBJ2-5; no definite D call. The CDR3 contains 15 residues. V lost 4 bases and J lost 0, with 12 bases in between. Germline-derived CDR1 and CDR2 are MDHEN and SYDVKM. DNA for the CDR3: TGTGCCAGCAGTTCCATTCTAGGGCACCAAGAGACCCAGTACTTC. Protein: CASSSILGHQETQYF. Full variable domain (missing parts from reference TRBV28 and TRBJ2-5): DVKVTQSSRYLVKRTGEKVFLECVQDMDHENMFWYRQDPGLGLRLIYFSYDVKMKEKGDIPEGYSVSREKKERFSLILESASTNQTSMYLCASSSILGHQETQYFGPGTRLLVL.

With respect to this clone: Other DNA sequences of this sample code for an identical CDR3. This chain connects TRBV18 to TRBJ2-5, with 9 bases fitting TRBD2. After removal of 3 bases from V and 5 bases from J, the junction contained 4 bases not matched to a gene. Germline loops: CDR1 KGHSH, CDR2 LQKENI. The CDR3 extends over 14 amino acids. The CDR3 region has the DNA TGTGCCAGCTCACCGACTAGCGGCCAGGAGACCCAGTACTTC. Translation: CASSPTSGQETQYF.

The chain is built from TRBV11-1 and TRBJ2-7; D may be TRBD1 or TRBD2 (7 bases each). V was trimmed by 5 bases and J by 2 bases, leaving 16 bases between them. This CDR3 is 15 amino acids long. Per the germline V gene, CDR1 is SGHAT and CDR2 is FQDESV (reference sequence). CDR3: CASSRGGGGTYEQYF. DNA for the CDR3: TGTGCCAGCAGCCGAGGGGGCGGGGGTACCTACGAGCAGTACTTC.

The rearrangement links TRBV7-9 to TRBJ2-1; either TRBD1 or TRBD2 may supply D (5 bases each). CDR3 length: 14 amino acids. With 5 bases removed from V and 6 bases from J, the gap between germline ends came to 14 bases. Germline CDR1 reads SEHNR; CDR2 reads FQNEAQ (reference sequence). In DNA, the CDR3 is TGTGCCAGCAGCGCCGGGACGCGTTCCAATGAGCAGTTCTTC. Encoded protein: CASSAGTRSNEQFF. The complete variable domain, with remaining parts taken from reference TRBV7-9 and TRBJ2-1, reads DTGVSQNPRHKITKRGQNVTFRCDPISEHNRLYWYRQTLGQGPEFLTYFQNEAQLEKSRLLSDRFSAERPKGSFSTLEIQRTEQGDSAMYLCASSAGTRSNEQFFGPGTRLTVL.

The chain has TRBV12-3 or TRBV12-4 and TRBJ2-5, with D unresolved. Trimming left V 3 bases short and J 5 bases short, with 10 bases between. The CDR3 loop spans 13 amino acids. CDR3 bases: TGTGCCAGCAGTTTGGGCAGCCAGGAGACCCAGTACTTC. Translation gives CASSLGSQETQYF.

This CDR3 is CASSSYLRDKHYEQYF. The CDR3 region has the DNA TGTGCCAGCAGTTCCTACCTGCGGGACAAACACTACGAGCAGTACTTC. The V gene is TRBV6-2 or TRBV6-3, the J gene TRBJ2-7; possibly TRBD1 or TRBD2 for D (6 bases each). Germline CDR1 is MNHEY and CDR2 is SVGEGT. V lost 4 bases to trimming and J lost 3 bases, with 19 bases between them. This CDR3 has 16 amino acids.

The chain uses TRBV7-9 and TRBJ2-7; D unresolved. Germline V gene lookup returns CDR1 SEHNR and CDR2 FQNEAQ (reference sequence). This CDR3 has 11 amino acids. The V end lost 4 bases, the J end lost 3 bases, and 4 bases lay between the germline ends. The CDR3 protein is CASSWDYEQYF. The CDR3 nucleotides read TGTGCCAGCAGCTGGGACTACGAGCAGTACTTC.

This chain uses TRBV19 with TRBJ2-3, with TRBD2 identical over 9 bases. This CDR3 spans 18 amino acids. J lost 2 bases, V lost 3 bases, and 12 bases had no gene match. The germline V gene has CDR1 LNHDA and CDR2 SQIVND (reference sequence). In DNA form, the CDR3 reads TGTGCCAGTAGTATTAGCGGGAGTCTCATAGGCCTCACAGATACGCAGTATTTT. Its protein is CASSISGSLIGLTDTQYF.

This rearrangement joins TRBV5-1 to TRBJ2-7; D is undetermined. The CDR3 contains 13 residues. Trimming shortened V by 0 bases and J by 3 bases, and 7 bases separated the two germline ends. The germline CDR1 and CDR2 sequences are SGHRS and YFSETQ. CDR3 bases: TGCGCCAGCAGCTTGGATCTGTTCTACGAGCAGTACTTC. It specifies CASSLDLFYEQYF.

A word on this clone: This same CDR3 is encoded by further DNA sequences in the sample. The CDR3 reads CASSIDPRGNYEQYF. The CDR3 coding sequence is TGTGCCAGTAGTATAGACCCCAGGGGGAACTACGAGCAGTACTTC. The chain recombines TRBV19 with TRBJ2-7, with TRBD1 matching over 7 bases. The germline CDR1 and CDR2 sequences are LNHDA and SQIVND (reference sequence). This CDR3 is built from 15 residues. V lost 0 bases, J lost 3 bases, and 5 bases stayed unmatched.

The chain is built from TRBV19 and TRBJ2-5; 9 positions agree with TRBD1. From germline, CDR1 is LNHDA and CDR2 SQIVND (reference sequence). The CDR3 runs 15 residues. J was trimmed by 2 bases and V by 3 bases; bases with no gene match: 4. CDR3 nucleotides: TGTGCCAGTAGTATCGGGACAGGGAAACAAGAGACCCAGTACTTC. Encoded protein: CASSIGTGKQETQYF.

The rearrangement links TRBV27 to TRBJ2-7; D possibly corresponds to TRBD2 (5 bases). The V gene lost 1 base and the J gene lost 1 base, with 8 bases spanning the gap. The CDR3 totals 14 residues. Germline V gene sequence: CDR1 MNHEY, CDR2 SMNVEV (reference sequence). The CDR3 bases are TGTGCCAGCAGTTTATACGGGGAGTCCTACGAGCAGTACTTC. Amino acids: CASSLYGESYEQYF.

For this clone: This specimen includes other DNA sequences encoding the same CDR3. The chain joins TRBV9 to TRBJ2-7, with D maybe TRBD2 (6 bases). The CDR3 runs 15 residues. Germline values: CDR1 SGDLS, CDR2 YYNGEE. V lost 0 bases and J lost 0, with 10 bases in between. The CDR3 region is CASSVGGDFSYEQYF. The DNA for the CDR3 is TGTGCCAGCAGCGTAGGTGGGGACTTCTCCTACGAGCAGTACTTC.

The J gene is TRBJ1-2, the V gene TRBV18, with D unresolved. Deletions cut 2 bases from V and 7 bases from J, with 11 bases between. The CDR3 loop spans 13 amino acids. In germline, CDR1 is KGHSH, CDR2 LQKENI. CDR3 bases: TGTGCCAGCTCACCAGGGGAAGCTGGTGGCTACACCTTC. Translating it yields CASSPGEAGGYTF.

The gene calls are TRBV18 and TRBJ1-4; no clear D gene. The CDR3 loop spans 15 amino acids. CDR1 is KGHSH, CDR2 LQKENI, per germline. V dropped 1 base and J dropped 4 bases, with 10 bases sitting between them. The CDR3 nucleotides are TGTGCCAGCTCACCACTGGCAGGAAGTAATGAAAAACTGTTTTTT. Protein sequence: CASSPLAGSNEKLFF.

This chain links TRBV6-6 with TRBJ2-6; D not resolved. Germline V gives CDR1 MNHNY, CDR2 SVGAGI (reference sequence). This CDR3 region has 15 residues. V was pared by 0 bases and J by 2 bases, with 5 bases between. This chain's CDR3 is CASSYSAAGANVLTF. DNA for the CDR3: TGTGCCAGCAGTTACTCGGCAGCTGGGGCCAACGTCCTGACTTTC.